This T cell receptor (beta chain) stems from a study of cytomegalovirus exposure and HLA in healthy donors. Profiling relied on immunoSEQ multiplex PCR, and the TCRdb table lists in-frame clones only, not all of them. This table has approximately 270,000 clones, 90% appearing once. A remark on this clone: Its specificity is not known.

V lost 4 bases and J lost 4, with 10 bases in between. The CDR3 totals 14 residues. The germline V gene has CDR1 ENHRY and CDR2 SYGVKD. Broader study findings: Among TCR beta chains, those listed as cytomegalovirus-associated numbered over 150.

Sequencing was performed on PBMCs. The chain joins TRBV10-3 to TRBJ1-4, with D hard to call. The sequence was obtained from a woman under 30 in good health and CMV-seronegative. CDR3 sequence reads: CAISVSRSNEKLFF. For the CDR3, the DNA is TGTGCCATCAGTGTGTCAAGGAGTAATGAAAAACTGTTTTTT.